These 4 T cell receptor beta chains were sequenced from one sample in a study of blood T cells in healthy people across ages. Primers used in a second PCR of roughly 7 to 11 cycles were a sample-barcoded 5' primer and a J-beta primer mix. TCRdb ran MiXCR on the 5' RACE reads and lists one entry per CDR3 protein. The table has some 710,000 distinct CDR3 sequences, around 45% seen once. The source material was blood. The origin of the receptors is a man aged 80 or over in good health.

V usage is TRBV12-5 and J usage is TRBJ2-3; 7 bases are a match to TRBD2. Germline V gives CDR1 LGHNT, CDR2 FRNRAP. The CDR3 length is 12 residues. V lost 2 bases and J lost 14; bases outside the gene matches: 7. The CDR3: CASGLLSGTAYF. As DNA, the CDR3 is TGTGCTAGTGGTTTGCTGAGCGGGACGGCGTATTTT. Drawing the rest from reference TRBV12-5 and TRBJ2-3, the complete variable domain is DARVTQTPRHKVTEMGQEVTMRCQPILGHNTVFWYRQTMMQGLELLAYFRNRAPLDDSGMPKDRFSAEMPDATLATLKIQPSEPRDSAVYFCASGLLSGTAYFGPGTRLTVL.

This sequence joins TRBV6-5 and TRBJ2-6; D might be TRBD2 (5 bases). The germline gives CDR1 MNHEY, CDR2 SVGAGI. Trimming removed 0 bases from V and 2 bases from J, with 8 bases in between. The CDR3 spans 16 residues. The CDR3 DNA reads TGTGCCAGCAGTTACTCGCCGGGGACTGGGGCCAACGTCCTGACTTTC. Amino acids: CASSYSPGTGANVLTF.

This clonotype was detected only a few times. The chain employs TRBV4-3 and TRBJ2-3; no reliable D call. Germline CDR1 LGHNA, CDR2 YSLEER. CDR3 length: 15 amino acids. V lost 1 base to trimming and J lost 0 bases, with 8 bases between them. The CDR3 reads CASSQAPRSTDTQYF. CDR3 nucleotides: TGCGCCAGCAGCCAAGCTCCGCGTAGCACAGATACGCAGTATTTT.

The rearrangement joins TRBV12-3 or TRBV12-4 to TRBJ1-1; D is ambiguous. The CDR3 is made up of 13 amino acids. V gave up 2 bases and J gave up 6 bases, with 10 bases separating them. CDR3 in amino acids: CASSLNLGSEAFF. The CDR3, as DNA: TGTGCCAGCAGTTTAAATCTAGGTTCTGAAGCTTTCTTT.